A selection of T cell receptor beta chains follows, all from one sample in a study of T cell responses to AZD1222 COVID-19 vaccine. Using immunoSEQ multiplex PCR, the repertoire was profiled, and TCRdb retains in-frame clones only, with some absent. The profile shows roughly 110,000 clones, around 91% of them singletons. This specimen was peripheral blood, taken on day 0 of AZD1222 vaccination. Receptors were obtained from an adult in good health. Both conserved end residues are part of each CDR3. The D gene is left open where the match is weak. Rows give clone size only sometimes, using once, few, many, or a class for an expanded clone.

V,size,J,D,DNA,CDR3
TRBV7-8,-,TRBJ2-2,-,TGTGCCAGCAGCTTAGTACAGGGAAACACCGGGGAGCTGTTTTTT,CASSLVQGNTGELFF
TRBV7-2,-,TRBJ2-1,-,TGTGCCAGCAGCATAAGAAGCGGTGGCAGTAGCGATGAGCAGTTCTTC,CASSIRSGGSSDEQFF
TRBV7-7,-,TRBJ2-7,TRBD1,TGTGCCAGCAGCTTGGGGACAGGGCCCTACGAGCAGTACTTC,CASSLGTGPYEQYF
TRBV18,-,TRBJ1-1,TRBD1,TGTGCCAGCTCACCGGGACAGGGTGAAGCTTTCTTT,CASSPGQGEAFF
TRBV4-2,-,TRBJ1-3,TRBD1,TGTGCCAGCAGCCAAGACAGGGGGCCTGGAAACACCATATATTTT,CASSQDRGPGNTIYF
TRBV4-1,-,TRBJ1-6,TRBD1,TGCGCCAGCAGCCCCGGACAGGGCTATAATTCACCCCTCCACTTT,CASSPGQGYNSPLHF
TRBV5-1,-,TRBJ1-1,-,TGCGCCAGCAGCTCCGACAGAGTAAACACTGAAGCTTTCTTT,CASSSDRVNTEAFF
TRBV29-1,-,TRBJ2-5,-,TGCAGCGTTGTCGGGGGAGGCGAGACCCAGTACTTC,CSVVGGGETQYF
TRBV27,-,TRBJ2-7,TRBD2,TGTGCCAGCAGTTCTTGGACTAGCGGGGGAAGGTACGAGCAGTACTTC,CASSSWTSGGRYEQYF
TRBV10-2,once,TRBJ2-3,TRBD1,TGCGCCAGCTCGGGACAGGGGGCGCGAAGCACAGATACGCAGTATTTT,CASSGQGARSTDTQYF
TRBV14,-,TRBJ1-1,-,TGTGCCAGCAGCCCTACACTAGTTGGGAACACTGAAGCTTTCTTT,CASSPTLVGNTEAFF
TRBV30,once,TRBJ2-1,TRBD2,TGTGCCTGGAGTATGATAGCGGGGGTGTCCTACAATGAGCAGTTCTTC,CAWSMIAGVSYNEQFF
TRBV6-5,once,TRBJ1-5,-,TGTGCCAGCAGTTCTCGTTTGGGTTCTGGCAATCAGCCCCAGCATTTT,CASSSRLGSGNQPQHF
TRBV11-2,once,TRBJ2-7,-,TGTGCCAGCAGCTCTCGAGGGGGGGCCTCGAGGGAGCAGTACTTC,CASSSRGGASREQYF
TRBV4-1,-,TRBJ1-2,TRBD1,TGCGCCAGCAGCCAAATTCCCCCCGGGACAGACTATGGCTACACCTTC,CASSQIPPGTDYGYTF
TRBV7-3,-,TRBJ2-1,TRBD1,TGTGCCAGCAGCCCTCATAGGGGGCTCCGTTCCTACAATGAGCAGTTCTTC,CASSPHRGLRSYNEQFF
TRBV9,few,TRBJ1-6,TRBD1,TGTGCCAGCAGCCCCGGACAGGGGGCACCGGGATCACCCCTCCACTTT,CASSPGQGAPGSPLHF
TRBV12-5,-,TRBJ1-2,TRBD1,TGTGCTAGTGGTTTGGTGGACCCCGGACAGGGGAGAGGCTACACCTTC,CASGLVDPGQGRGYTF
TRBV20-1,-,TRBJ1-4,-,TGCAGTGCTAGTTCCAGGACAACTAATGAAAAACTGTTTTTT,CSASSRTTNEKLFF
TRBV18,-,TRBJ2-1,-,TGTGCCAGCTCACCTACTGGGCTTATCCATGAGCAGTTCTTC,CASSPTGLIHEQFF
TRBV25-1,-,TRBJ1-4,-,TGTGCCAGCAGTACCGGGGTTCCAAATGAAAAACTGTTTTTT,CASSTGVPNEKLFF
TRBV7-9,-,TRBJ2-5,TRBD1,TGTGCCAGCAGCACCCCACAGGGGGCGGAGACCCAGTACTTC,CASSTPQGAETQYF
TRBV6-2/TRBV6-3,-,TRBJ2-1,TRBD2,TGTGCCAGCAGCCCCCGTATAGGCGGGGGGTTACGCTCCTACAATGAGCAGTTCTTC,CASSPRIGGGLRSYNEQFF
TRBV7-6,-,TRBJ1-5,TRBD1,TGTGCCAGCAGCCTACGACAGGGTCGGGGCCAGCCCCAGCATTTT,CASSLRQGRGQPQHF
TRBV4-1,-,TRBJ1-6,-,TGCGCCAGCAGCAAAGAAACACTCAATAATTCACCCCTCCACTTT,CASSKETLNNSPLHF
TRBV27,-,TRBJ1-5,-,TGTGCCAGCAGTGTTAGACAGACAAATCAGCCCCAGCATTTT,CASSVRQTNQPQHF
TRBV7-2,once,TRBJ1-2,-,TGTGCCAGCAGCTTAGGCCCAGGGAGGACCGGCTACACCTTC,CASSLGPGRTGYTF
TRBV5-1,-,TRBJ2-2,-,TGCGCCAGCAGCTTGGCGGGCGGAAACACCGGGGAGCTGTTTTTT,CASSLAGGNTGELFF
TRBV30,once,TRBJ2-3,-,TGTGCCTGGAGTTTGGGGTGGGGCACAGATACGCAGTATTTT,CAWSLGWGTDTQYF
TRBV30,-,TRBJ1-6,TRBD1,TGTGCCTGGAGTCGTATAACCGTGACAGGGCCTTCACCCCTCCACTTT,CAWSRITVTGPSPLHF
TRBV7-2,-,TRBJ2-1,TRBD1,TGTGCCAGCAGCCCACCAGGGACAGGGAGGGGTGAGCAGTTCTTC,CASSPPGTGRGEQFF
TRBV6-5,-,TRBJ2-2,-,TGTGCCAGCAGTCGGACGGCAAACACCGGGGAGCTGTTTTTT,CASSRTANTGELFF
TRBV18,-,TRBJ2-2,-,TGTGCCAGCTCACCATGGCAGAACACCGGGGAGCTGTTTTTT,CASSPWQNTGELFF
TRBV7-6,once,TRBJ1-6,-,TGTGCCAGCAGCTCTACAGACCCTGAGAGCTCCTATAATTCACCCCTCCACTTT,CASSSTDPESSYNSPLHF
TRBV28,once,TRBJ1-3,-,TGTGCCAGCAGAACTTCGGTCCCTGGAAACACCATATATTTT,CASRTSVPGNTIYF
TRBV7-9,-,TRBJ2-3,-,TGTGCCAGCAGCTTGGGAGATAGGTGGACAGATACGCAGTATTTT,CASSLGDRWTDTQYF
TRBV27,-,TRBJ2-7,-,TGTGCCAGCAGTTCGCAGCCAGGGAGCTCCTACGAGCAGTACTTC,CASSSQPGSSYEQYF
TRBV18,once,TRBJ1-1,-,TGTGCCAGCTCACCCCTCACAGGGGAAGCTTTCTTT,CASSPLTGEAFF
TRBV20-1,-,TRBJ1-5,-,TGCAGTGCTAGTTCCGTTACCACACTTAGCAATCAGCCCCAGCATTTT,CSASSVTTLSNQPQHF
TRBV2,few,TRBJ1-2,-,TGTGCCAGCTCTACATTCGGGGGGAGAGGCTATGGCTACACCTTC,CASSTFGGRGYGYTF
TRBV6-2/TRBV6-3,-,TRBJ1-2,TRBD1,TGTGCCAGCAGTTACCGGACAGGGCAAAACTATGGCTACACCTTC,CASSYRTGQNYGYTF
TRBV5-1,once,TRBJ1-4,TRBD1,TGCGCCAGCAGCTTGGGGACAGGGGGTGAAAAACTGTTTTTT,CASSLGTGGEKLFF
TRBV11-1,-,TRBJ2-5,TRBD2,TGTGCCAGCAGCTTAGTCCTAGCGGGGGTCCAAGAGACCCAGTACTTC,CASSLVLAGVQETQYF
TRBV7-8,-,TRBJ2-7,TRBD1,TGTGCCAGCAGCCCCCGGGACAGGCGGAACGAGCAGTACTTC,CASSPRDRRNEQYF
TRBV12-5,-,TRBJ1-4,-,TGTGCTAGTGGTTTGTTTCGCTTACTCAAAAATGAAAAACTGTTTTTT,CASGLFRLLKNEKLFF
TRBV5-5,-,TRBJ1-1,TRBD1,TGTGCCAGCAGCACTAATCGGGACAGGGAAGCTTTCTTT,CASSTNRDREAFF
TRBV6-5,-,TRBJ2-7,TRBD1,TGTGCCAGCAGACCCGGGACAGGGTTACACGAGCAGTACTTC,CASRPGTGLHEQYF
TRBV13,-,TRBJ1-3,-,TGTGCCAGCAGCCTAGGGGGATCTGGAAACACCATATATTTT,CASSLGGSGNTIYF
TRBV6-2/TRBV6-3,-,TRBJ2-1,-,TGTGCCAGCAGCTCCGGGACCAAGGAGGTCAATGAGCAGTTCTTC,CASSSGTKEVNEQFF
TRBV27,-,TRBJ2-7,TRBD1,TGTGCCAGCAGTTATCAAGGGACAGGGGGCAACGAGCAGTACTTC,CASSYQGTGGNEQYF
TRBV5-6,once,TRBJ2-7,-,TGTGCCAGCAGCGAAGCCCCTGGAAGGGTGGGCGAGCAGTACTTC,CASSEAPGRVGEQYF
TRBV4-1,-,TRBJ1-4,-,TGCGCCAGCAGCCAAGATATCGGACCAACTAATGAAAAACTGTTTTTT,CASSQDIGPTNEKLFF
TRBV7-2,-,TRBJ2-3,-,TGTGCCAGCAAACCCACCGGGATTCCTGGGCAGTATTTT,CASKPTGIPGQYF
TRBV29-1,-,TRBJ1-1,-,TGCAGCGTACGGGTGAACACTGAAGCTTTCTTT,CSVRVNTEAFF
TRBV7-8,-,TRBJ2-7,-,TGTGCCAGCAGCCCAGCGTCAGCACAGCCCTACGAGCAGTACTTC,CASSPASAQPYEQYF